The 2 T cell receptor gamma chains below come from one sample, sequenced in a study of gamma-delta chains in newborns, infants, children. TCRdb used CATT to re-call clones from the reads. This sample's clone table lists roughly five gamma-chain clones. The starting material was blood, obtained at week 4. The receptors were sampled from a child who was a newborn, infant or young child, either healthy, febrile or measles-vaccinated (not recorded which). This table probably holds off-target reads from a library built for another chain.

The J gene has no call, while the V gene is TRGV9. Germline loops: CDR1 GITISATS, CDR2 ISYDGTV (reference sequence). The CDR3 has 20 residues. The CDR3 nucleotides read TGTGCCTTTGGAGCGGGCTTCCTGGGGGATACCATCGCTTTGACAGCACAACTCTTCTTT. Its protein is CAFGAGFLGDTIALTAQLFF.

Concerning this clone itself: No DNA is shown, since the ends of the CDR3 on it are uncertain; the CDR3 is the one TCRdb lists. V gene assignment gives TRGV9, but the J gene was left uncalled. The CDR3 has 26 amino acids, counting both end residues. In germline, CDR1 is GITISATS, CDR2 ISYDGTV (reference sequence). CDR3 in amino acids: CACDTVLGGSSWDTRQMFFGTGIKLF.